The rows below give T cell receptor beta chains drawn from one sample of a study of cytomegalovirus exposure and HLA in healthy donors. The protocol was immunoSEQ multiplex PCR, while the TCRdb copy is restricted to in-frame clones and leaves out a portion. The table has 100,000 to 150,000 clones, more than 70% seen once. The sequenced sample consisted of PBMCs. The source is a man under 40 in good health and CMV-seronegative. Each CDR3 is given with its conserved first and last residue. D genes are given only for firm matches. Not all rows give a size; the values are once, few, many and, for expanded clones, a class.

CDR3: CASSLRTSGVGEQYF; DNA: TGTGCCAGCAGCCTCAGGACTAGCGGGGTCGGGGAGCAGTACTTC; size: .; J: TRBJ2-7; V: TRBV27; D: TRBD2
CDR3: CASRTTGTSGFAYEQYF; DNA: TGTGCCAGCAGAACCACGGGGACTAGCGGGTTTGCCTACGAGCAGTACTTC; size: once; J: TRBJ2-7; V: TRBV28; D: TRBD2
CDR3: CASSQDGTKVGTSGLYEQYF; DNA: TGTGCCAGCAGCCAAGATGGAACGAAGGTCGGGACTAGCGGGTTATACGAGCAGTACTTC; size: .; J: TRBJ2-7; V: TRBV14; D: TRBD2
CDR3: CASSSRTDNTEAFF; DNA: TGTGCCAGCAGCTCACGGACAGATAACACTGAAGCTTTCTTT; size: .; J: TRBJ1-1; V: TRBV4-2; D: .
CDR3: CASTLRSSYNSPLHF; DNA: TGTGCCAGCACCCTAAGAAGCTCCTATAATTCACCCCTCCACTTT; size: .; J: TRBJ1-6; V: TRBV21-1; D: .
CDR3: CASSPRQRGGQEQYF; DNA: TGTGCCAGCTCCCCCCGTCAGCGGGGGGGCCAAGAGCAGTACTTC; size: .; J: TRBJ2-7; V: TRBV25-1; D: TRBD2
CDR3: CASSISGANYGYTF; DNA: TGTGCCAGTAGTATCTCAGGGGCGAACTATGGCTACACCTTC; size: .; J: TRBJ1-2; V: TRBV19; D: .
CDR3: CASSWTGVSNQPQHF; DNA: TGCGCCAGCAGCTGGACAGGGGTCAGCAATCAGCCCCAGCATTTT; size: few; J: TRBJ1-5; V: TRBV5-1; D: TRBD1
CDR3: CASSASGGSSSYEQYF; DNA: TGTGCCAGCAGCGCGAGCGGGGGCTCTAGCTCCTACGAGCAGTACTTC; size: .; J: TRBJ2-7; V: TRBV5-4; D: TRBD2
CDR3: CASRKREEIFEHLHF; DNA: TGTGCCAGCAGGAAGAGGGAGGAGATATTTGAACACCTCCACTTT; size: .; J: TRBJ1-6; V: TRBV28; D: .
CDR3: CASSFGEAGYTF; DNA: TGTGCCAGCAGCTTCGGGGAGGCTGGCTACACCTTC; size: .; J: TRBJ1-2; V: TRBV7-9; D: .
CDR3: CASSVKTDTGETQYF; DNA: TGTGCCAGCAGTGTTAAAACAGATACTGGGGAGACCCAGTACTTC; size: .; J: TRBJ2-5; V: TRBV6-1; D: .
CDR3: CASSLDPGTHNEQFF; DNA: TGTGCCAGCAGCTTAGATCCGGGGACTCACAATGAGCAGTTCTTC; size: .; J: TRBJ2-1; V: TRBV11-2; D: .
CDR3: CASSAHSRIGNTEAFF; DNA: TGTGCCAGCAGCGCCCACAGTCGAATCGGGAACACTGAAGCTTTCTTT; size: .; J: TRBJ1-1; V: TRBV4-2; D: .
CDR3: CASSYSRGETQYF; DNA: TGTGCCAGCAGTTACTCTAGGGGGGAGACCCAGTACTTC; size: .; J: TRBJ2-5; V: TRBV6-6; D: .
CDR3: CAYGTGAIGSPLHF; DNA: TGTGCTTATGGGACAGGGGCCATAGGTTCACCCCTCCACTTT; size: .; J: TRBJ1-6; V: TRBV30; D: TRBD1
CDR3: CASSLVGTGGWGYTF; DNA: TGTGCCAGCAGCTTGGTTGGGACAGGGGGTTGGGGCTACACCTTC; size: few; J: TRBJ1-2; V: TRBV5-6; D: TRBD1
CDR3: CASAGTGNEKLFF; DNA: TGTGCCAGCGCCGGGACAGGGAATGAAAAACTGTTTTTT; size: .; J: TRBJ1-4; V: TRBV6-1; D: TRBD1
CDR3: CASSPQTGGPPGLFF; DNA: TGTGCCAGCAGTCCCCAGACAGGGGGCCCTCCCGGTCTCTTTTTT; size: once; J: TRBJ1-4; V: TRBV28; D: TRBD1
CDR3: CASSWTLAGVTDTQYF; DNA: TGTGCCAGCAGTTGGACACTAGCGGGGGTGACAGATACGCAGTATTTT; size: few; J: TRBJ2-3; V: TRBV6-4; D: TRBD2
CDR3: CASSSPRGLENEQFF; DNA: TGTGCCAGCAGTTCCCCTCGTGGCCTGGAGAATGAGCAGTTCTTC; size: .; J: TRBJ2-1; V: TRBV28; D: .
CDR3: CATSSYSGQGAEAFF; DNA: TGTGCCACCAGCAGCTACTCGGGACAGGGAGCTGAAGCTTTCTTT; size: .; J: TRBJ1-1; V: TRBV15; D: TRBD1
CDR3: CASSQGGGGETQYF; DNA: TGTGCCAGCAGCCAAGGTGGGGGGGGAGAGACCCAGTACTTC; size: few; J: TRBJ2-5; V: TRBV4-2; D: TRBD2
CDR3: CASSLSGGYSYEQYF; DNA: TGTGCCAGCAGTTTGAGCGGGGGATACTCCTACGAGCAGTACTTC; size: .; J: TRBJ2-7; V: TRBV6-5; D: TRBD2
CDR3: CASSPEVLNTDTQYF; DNA: TGCGCCAGCAGCCCGGAGGTCTTGAACACAGATACGCAGTATTTT; size: .; J: TRBJ2-3; V: TRBV5-1; D: .
CDR3: CASSLAGPRELFF; DNA: TGTGCCAGCAGCTTAGCGGGTCCCAGGGAGCTGTTTTTT; size: .; J: TRBJ2-2; V: TRBV11-2; D: .
CDR3: CASRDRGPGNQPQHF; DNA: TGTGCCAGCAGAGACAGGGGGCCTGGCAATCAGCCCCAGCATTTT; size: .; J: TRBJ1-5; V: TRBV11-3; D: TRBD1
CDR3: CASRTNGGTETQYF; DNA: TGTGCCAGCAGGACCAACGGGGGGACGGAGACCCAGTACTTC; size: .; J: TRBJ2-5; V: TRBV2; D: TRBD2
CDR3: CASSYRDYNEQFF; DNA: TGTGCCAGCAGTTACCGGGACTACAATGAGCAGTTCTTC; size: .; J: TRBJ2-1; V: TRBV6-6; D: .
CDR3: CASQVTSDTQYF; DNA: TGTGCCAGCCAGGTGACGTCAGATACGCAGTATTTT; size: .; J: TRBJ2-3; V: TRBV6-5; D: .
CDR3: CASSLIGIAGGSDTQYF; DNA: TGTGCCAGCAGCTTAATAGGGATAGCGGGGGGGTCAGATACGCAGTATTTT; size: .; J: TRBJ2-3; V: TRBV5-6; D: TRBD2
CDR3: CASSEGSGGRGGDTQYF; DNA: TGTGCCAGCAGTGAAGGTTCAGGGGGCCGAGGGGGAGATACGCAGTATTTT; size: .; J: TRBJ2-3; V: TRBV6-1; D: TRBD1
CDR3: CASSLGQGSGETQYF; DNA: TGCGCCAGCAGCTTGGGACAGGGGTCGGGAGAGACCCAGTACTTC; size: .; J: TRBJ2-5; V: TRBV5-1; D: TRBD1
CDR3: CASSHRGGGNEKLFF; DNA: TGTGCCAGCAGCCATAGGGGAGGCGGTAATGAAAAACTGTTTTTT; size: .; J: TRBJ1-4; V: TRBV5-8; D: .
CDR3: CASSPGEGRGYGYTF; DNA: TGCGCCAGCAGCCCCGGAGAGGGCCGTGGCTATGGCTACACCTTC; size: .; J: TRBJ1-2; V: TRBV5-1; D: .
CDR3: CASRSRADTQYF; DNA: TGTGCCAGCAGATCCCGAGCGGATACGCAGTATTTT; size: once; J: TRBJ2-3; V: TRBV28; D: .
CDR3: CASSPRGGVNQPQHF; DNA: TGTGCCAGCAGCCCTAGGGGCGGGGTCAATCAGCCCCAGCATTTT; size: .; J: TRBJ1-5; V: TRBV11-2; D: .
CDR3: CASSKEAGGRHNYNQPQHF; DNA: TGTGCCAGCAGCAAAGAGGCGGGGGGCAGGCACAATTACAATCAGCCCCAGCATTTT; size: .; J: TRBJ1-5; V: TRBV21-1; D: .
CDR3: CASSSTGGGDYEQYF; DNA: TGTGCCAGCAGCTCGACAGGGGGCGGCGACTACGAGCAGTACTTC; size: .; J: TRBJ2-7; V: TRBV7-9; D: TRBD1
CDR3: CAQQLNPTSGRPTGELFF; DNA: TGTGCCCAGCAGCTTAACCCAACTAGCGGGCGACCCACCGGGGAGCTGTTTTTT; size: once; J: TRBJ2-2; V: TRBV2; D: TRBD2